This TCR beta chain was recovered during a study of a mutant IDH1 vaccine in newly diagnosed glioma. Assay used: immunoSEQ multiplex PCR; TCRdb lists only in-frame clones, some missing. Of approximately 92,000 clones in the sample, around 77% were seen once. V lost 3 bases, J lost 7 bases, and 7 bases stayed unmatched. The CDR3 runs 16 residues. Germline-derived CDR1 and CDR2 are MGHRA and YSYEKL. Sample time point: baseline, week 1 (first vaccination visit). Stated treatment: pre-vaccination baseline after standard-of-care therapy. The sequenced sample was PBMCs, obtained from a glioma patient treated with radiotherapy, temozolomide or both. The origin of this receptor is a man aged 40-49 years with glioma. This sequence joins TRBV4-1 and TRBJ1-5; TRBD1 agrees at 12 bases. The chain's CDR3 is CASSQFGTGGYQPQHF. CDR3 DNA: TGCGCCAGCAGCCAGTTCGGGACAGGGGGCTACCAGCCCCAGCATTTT.